A selection of T cell receptor beta chains follows, all from one sample in a study of T cell changes during pregnancy in multiple sclerosis. TCRdb keeps only in-frame clones here, not all; method: immunoSEQ multiplex PCR. The sample has tens of thousands of clones, 90% to 95% seen once; the top ten hold around 3.9%. Here the sequenced sample was CD8+ T cells from peripheral blood mononuclear cells, taken after pregnancy. The origin of the receptors is a female donor with multiple sclerosis, enrolled in a pregnancy study. Both conserved end residues are part of each CDR3. Each record gives: V gene, J gene, D gene, CDR3 DNA, CDR3 protein. A D gene is named only where the DNA matches it firmly.

V: TRBV7-7; J: TRBJ2-1; D: TRBD1; DNA: TGTGCCAGCAGTCACGGACAGGACCCTTACAATGAGCAGTTCTTC; CDR3: CASSHGQDPYNEQFF
V: TRBV28; J: TRBJ2-4; D: -; DNA: TGTGCCAGCAGACTCAGGGATTCCAAAAACATTCAGTACTTC; CDR3: CASRLRDSKNIQYF
V: TRBV7-9; J: TRBJ1-1; D: TRBD1; DNA: TGTGCCAGCAGCGTGACAGGGGATAACACTGAAGCTTTCTTT; CDR3: CASSVTGDNTEAFF
V: TRBV2; J: TRBJ2-1; D: -; DNA: TGTGCCAGCAGTCCACACCCGCGGGATGAGCAGTTCTTC; CDR3: CASSPHPRDEQFF
V: TRBV27; J: TRBJ2-7; D: TRBD2; DNA: TGTGCCAGCAGTTCCCTAGCGGGCAGTGCCTACGAGCAGTACTTC; CDR3: CASSSLAGSAYEQYF
V: TRBV19; J: TRBJ1-1; D: -; DNA: TGTGCCAGTAGTCCAGGGCCCACTGAAGCTTTCTTT; CDR3: CASSPGPTEAFF
V: TRBV19; J: TRBJ1-2; D: TRBD1; DNA: TGTGCCAGTAGCGGAGGTGCGGGACAGGACTATGGCTACACCTTC; CDR3: CASSGGAGQDYGYTF
V: TRBV19; J: TRBJ2-5; D: -; DNA: TGTGCCAGTAGGCCCTTCGGGGGGCGAGAGACCCAGTACTTC; CDR3: CASRPFGGRETQYF
V: TRBV28; J: TRBJ2-1; D: -; DNA: TGTGCCAGCCCGGCGGATGAGCAGTTCTTC; CDR3: CASPADEQFF
V: TRBV9; J: TRBJ2-1; D: -; DNA: TGTGCCAGCGGGAGCGAGCAGTTCTTC; CDR3: CASGSEQFF
V: TRBV2; J: TRBJ2-5; D: TRBD1; DNA: TGTGCCAGTAGGAGGTGGGACAGGGGGTTTGGAGAGACCCAGTACTTC; CDR3: CASRRWDRGFGETQYF
V: TRBV4-1; J: TRBJ1-1; D: -; DNA: TGCGCCAGCAGCCAAGATTTAGGCGGAGACGAAGCTTTCTTT; CDR3: CASSQDLGGDEAFF